This is a list of T cell receptor beta chains from one sample in a study of regulatory T cells in long-lasting Graves disease. Each CDR3 protein is one row after TCRdb ran MiXCR on the multiplex PCR reads. This sample has approximately 230,000 distinct CDR3 sequences; around 16% occur once, and the top ten carry around 21%. The material sequenced was peripheral blood mononuclear cells (PBMCs), taken at new diagnosis, from a patient treated with antithyroid drugs. The receptors were sampled from a female donor with Graves disease. Each CDR3 is given with its conserved first and last residue. A D gene is named only where the DNA matches it firmly. A clone size is listed for some rows: how often the clone was seen (once, few, many), or a class if it is expanded.

V gene	D gene	clone size	J gene	CDR3 DNA	CDR3 protein
TRBV20-1	NA	NA	TRBJ1-3	TGCAGTGCCCGCCCGGGACTCCCATTACGCTCTGGAAACACCATATATTTT	CSARPGLPLRSGNTIYF
TRBV4-3	NA	many	TRBJ1-2	TGCGCCAGCAGCCAACTGGGGGGGTACTATGGCTACACCTTC	CASSQLGGYYGYTF
TRBV24-1	NA	many	TRBJ2-1	TGTGCCACCAGTGCGGCAGGGTACAATGAGCAGTTCTTC	CATSAAGYNEQFF
TRBV4-1	NA	NA	TRBJ1-2	TGCGCCAGCAGCCAAGCGGACAGTGGGAACTATGGCTACACCTTC	CASSQADSGNYGYTF
TRBV4-1	NA	few	TRBJ2-7	TGCGCCAGCAGCCGACGGGTGACTAGACCCCACACCGCTCCGTGCTCCTACGAGCAGTACTTC	CASSRRVTRPHTAPCSYEQYF
TRBV6-1	TRBD2	NA	TRBJ2-3	TGTGCCAGCAGCCGGACTAGCGCAGATACGCAGTATTTT	CASSRTSADTQYF
TRBV30	TRBD2	many	TRBJ2-4	TGTGCCTGGGCCGGGACTAGATATCCCAAAAACATTCAGTACTTC	CAWAGTRYPKNIQYF
TRBV27	TRBD2	many	TRBJ2-1	TGTGCCAGCAGTCCGGGACTAGCGGGAGTAAAACGAGACAATGAGCAGTTCTTC	CASSPGLAGVKRDNEQFF
TRBV6-1	NA	many	TRBJ2-7	TGTGCCAGCAGCGGAGAAGCCGGCGAGCAGTACTTC	CASSGEAGEQYF
TRBV24-1	TRBD2	many	TRBJ2-5	TGTGCCACCAGTGCCCGCGAGGGCGGTAGCGGGAGAGAGACCCAGTACTTC	CATSAREGGSGRETQYF
TRBV6-5	NA	NA	TRBJ1-2	TGTGCCAGCAGTTACGGCAGGGGTAGGACTAACTATGGCTACACCTTC	CASSYGRGRTNYGYTF
TRBV29-1	TRBD2	many	TRBJ2-7	TGCAGCGTCCAACTAGCGGTGAACTACGAGCAGTACTTC	CSVQLAVNYEQYF
TRBV27	NA	NA	TRBJ2-1	TGTGCCAGCTGGGGGAATGAGCAGTTCTTC	CASWGNEQFF
TRBV7-9	NA	few	TRBJ2-5	TGTGCCAGCAGCAGTCCCAGGCGGCTGCAAGAGACCCAGTACTTC	CASSSPRRLQETQYF
TRBV11-2	NA	many	TRBJ1-2	TGTGCCAGCAGTAATCAGGGAGTTGGGGGCTACACCTTC	CASSNQGVGGYTF
TRBV27	NA	many	TRBJ2-7	TGTGCCAGCAGTTTGAGGGACAATCCCTACGAGCAGTACTTC	CASSLRDNPYEQYF
TRBV12-5	TRBD1	NA	TRBJ1-1	TGTGCTAGTGCGTCGAACGCGAGGGGGCAACGTGAAGCTTTCTTT	CASASNARGQREAFF
TRBV19	TRBD1	NA	TRBJ2-3	TGTGCCAGTAGTCCGGGGACAGGATACACAGATACGCAGTATTTT	CASSPGTGYTDTQYF
TRBV19	TRBD1	many	TRBJ1-1	TGTGCCAGTAGCCGGGACAGTCGGGACACTGAAGCTTTCTTT	CASSRDSRDTEAFF
TRBV11-3	NA	many	TRBJ2-3	TGTGCCAGCAGCTTAGTGTGGACAGATACGCAGTATTTT	CASSLVWTDTQYF
TRBV6-2/TRBV6-3	NA	NA	TRBJ1-2	TGTGCCAGCAGTTTCCGACGGGACTATGGCTACACCTTC	CASSFRRDYGYTF
TRBV24-1	TRBD1	many	TRBJ1-1	TGTGCCACCAGTGACTCGACAGGGGCTAACACTGAAGCTTTCTTT	CATSDSTGANTEAFF
TRBV18	TRBD1	NA	TRBJ1-1	TGTGCCAGCTCCGACAGGGAGGACATTGAGGCTTTCTTT	CASSDREDIEAFF
TRBV6-1	TRBD2	many	TRBJ2-1	TGTGCCAGCAGTGGCCCGGCGACTAGCGGGAGTAGGGATGAGCAGTTCTTC	CASSGPATSGSRDEQFF
TRBV11-2	NA	many	TRBJ1-1	TGTGCCAGCAGTGTCGACCCGAACACTGAAGCTTTCTTT	CASSVDPNTEAFF
TRBV6-1	TRBD2	many	TRBJ2-7	TGTGCCAGCAGTCCGCTAGCGGGAGTGCAGGCCTACGAGCAGTACTTC	CASSPLAGVQAYEQYF
TRBV7-2	NA	many	TRBJ1-1	TGTGCCAGCAGCTTGAAGGGATTGAACACTGAAGCTTTCTTT	CASSLKGLNTEAFF
TRBV7-9	NA	many	TRBJ1-6	TGTGCCAGCAGCTTAGACGGACACGGGTTCTCATCCACCCTCCACTTT	CASSLDGHGFSSTLHF
TRBV10-1	NA	NA	TRBJ1-2	TGCGCCAGCAGTGAGTCGAGCCAGATTGGCTACACCTTC	CASSESSQIGYTF
TRBV27	NA	NA	TRBJ1-6	TGTGCCAGCAGAACAGGGAATCCACCCCTCCACTTT	CASRTGNPPLHF
TRBV3-1	TRBD1	few	TRBJ2-7	TGTGCCAGCAGCGCAGGGGGCGGATACGAGCAGTACTTC	CASSAGGGYEQYF
TRBV19	NA	many	TRBJ1-1	TGTGCCAGTAGTATAATTTCGGTGAACACTGAAGCTTTCTTT	CASSIISVNTEAFF
TRBV28	TRBD1	many	TRBJ1-2	TGTGCCAGCAGCCAAACGACAGGGTTCTATGGCTACACCTTC	CASSQTTGFYGYTF
TRBV27	NA	few	TRBJ2-1	TGTGCCAGCAGTTCCACTAGTTTCAATGAGCAGTTCTTC	CASSSTSFNEQFF
TRBV6-1	NA	many	TRBJ1-5	TGTGCCAGTAAGGGGATGACCAATCAGCCCCAGCATTTT	CASKGMTNQPQHF
TRBV28	TRBD1	NA	TRBJ1-1	TGTGCCAGCAGTTTATCGAAGGGGGCGGTGGAAGACACTGAAGCTTTCTTT	CASSLSKGAVEDTEAFF
TRBV6-1	NA	few	TRBJ2-1	TGTGCCAGCAGTGAATTTGAGGCCTACAATGAGCAGTTCTTC	CASSEFEAYNEQFF
TRBV5-4	TRBD1	many	TRBJ1-4	TGTGCCAGCAGCTCCAACAGGGGGCTAGGTGAAAAACTGTTTTTT	CASSSNRGLGEKLFF
TRBV6-5	NA	many	TRBJ1-6	TGTGCCAGCAGTTTTCCACCGGGGGCGGGGGATAATTCACCCCTCCACTTT	CASSFPPGAGDNSPLHF
TRBV19	NA	few	TRBJ1-1	TGTGCCAGCCACCGGGGGACTGAAGCTTTCTTT	CASHRGTEAFF
TRBV9	TRBD2	few	TRBJ2-1	TGTGCCAGCAGCGTAGAGGGGACTAGCGGGAGGGCCAATGAGCAGTTCTTC	CASSVEGTSGRANEQFF
TRBV9	TRBD2	NA	TRBJ2-7	TGTGCCAGCAGCGTAGAGGGGACTAGCGGGAGGGCCTGTTTACTATACGAGCAGTACTTC	CASSVEGTSGRACLLYEQYF
TRBV4-2	NA	few	TRBJ1-1	TGTGCCAGCAGCCCCGTGAACCAGGAAAACACTGAAGCTTTCTTT	CASSPVNQENTEAFF
TRBV28	NA	NA	TRBJ1-3	TGTGCCAGCAGCAGCGGAATCCAAGTCGGAAACACCATATATTTT	CASSSGIQVGNTIYF
TRBV25-1	TRBD2	NA	TRBJ2-3	TGTGCCAGCAGTGAGGCGGGGGCGGGAGGGGACACAGATACGCAGTATTTT	CASSEAGAGGDTDTQYF
TRBV27	NA	many	TRBJ2-1	TGTGCCAGCAGTCGTGACTACTCCCCCAATGAGCAGTTCTTC	CASSRDYSPNEQFF